The present TCR beta chain was sequenced within a study of response to subunit inactivated influenza vaccine. A single record per CDR3 protein comes from TCRdb applying MiXCR to the RT-PCR reads. In the table there are about 190,000 distinct CDR3 sequences, approximately 14% of which are singletons. Losses at the gene ends were 9 bases for V and 1 base for J; bases not matched to a gene: 11. Germline V gene lookup returns CDR1 SNHLY and CDR2 FYNNEI. The CDR3 is 16 amino acids. This sequence originates from a middle-aged man who received an inactivated influenza vaccine. The sample consisted of CD8+ T cells sorted from PBMCs, taken 5 to 6 days after vaccination. This chain links TRBV2 with TRBJ2-5, with 10 positions matching TRBD2. The CDR3 is CASTLGLAGVQETQYF. DNA of the CDR3: TGTGCCAGTACACTAGGGCTAGCGGGGGTCCAAGAGACCCAGTACTTC. Drawing the rest from reference TRBV2 and TRBJ2-5, the complete variable domain is EPEVTQTPSHQVTQMGQEVILRCVPISNHLYFYWYRQILGQKVEFLVSFYNNEISEKSEIFDDQFSVERPDGSNFTLKIRSTKLEDSAMYFCASTLGLAGVQETQYFGPGTRLLVL.